This T cell receptor (beta chain) comes out of a study of identical twins' blood T cells. The CDR3 sequence is 14 residues long. The V gene lost 3 bases and the J gene lost 0 bases, with 6 bases spanning the gap. In germline, CDR1 is SGHNT, CDR2 YENEEA. TCR cDNA libraries came from RNA via a modified published protocol. TCRdb reprocessed the 5' RACE reads via MiXCR and lists one record per CDR3 protein. Counted here are roughly 380,000 distinct CDR3 sequences, about 28% occurring once; the ten biggest clones make up about 6%. Three pairs of healthy female monozygous twins were the donors. The study, taken as a whole, reports: Each donor's most abundant TCRbeta clonotypes shared more CDR3 sequences with her twin than unrelated donors.

To note about this clonotype: What it binds is unknown.

Specimen: PBMCs. This rearrangement joins TRBV11-3 to TRBJ1-3, with D hard to call. The source is a woman aged 18-55 years in good health. The CDR3 sequence is CASSFGFSGNTIYF. CDR3 sequence (DNA): TGTGCCAGCAGCTTTGGATTCTCTGGAAACACCATATATTTT.